The entry below gives a single T cell receptor beta chain sequence along with its context. This entry comes from a study of monozygotic twins with inflammatory bowel disease. TCRdb re-called the 5' RACE reads; one entry per CDR3 protein, DNA not given. Recorded for this sample: 400,000 to 500,000 distinct CDR3 sequences. The CDR3 runs 15 residues. The germline V gene encodes CDR1 LGHNA and CDR2 YNFKEQ. The origin of this receptor is a human donor with ulcerative colitis or Crohn's disease, or a healthy co-twin of an affected twin (not recorded which). Sequencing input: blood. The chain uses TRBV4-2 and TRBJ1-5; TCRdb's D call, TRBD1, is unchecked because there is no DNA. The chain's CDR3 is CASSQDGGLNQPQHF.